In its sample, the clone carrying this TCR beta chain was seen a few times. Its antigen is undetermined. V lost 5 bases to trimming and J lost 1 base, with 13 bases between them. This CDR3 is built from 15 residues. CDR1 SGHAT and CDR2 FQNNGV come from the germline V gene. This specimen comes from a study of cytomegalovirus exposure and HLA in healthy donors. Study outcomes and limitations: Most TCR beta V segments were productive about 90% or about 30% of the time in an earlier analysis.

The PCR used 60 Vbeta and 13 Jbeta primers. TCRdb's copy holds only in-frame clones and misses some; the assay was immunoSEQ multiplex PCR. The data show 150,000 to 200,000 clones, with roughly four fifths seen just once and 3.5% to 5% held by the top ten. It was healthy bone marrow donors who served as donors. Material for sequencing was PBMCs. V usage is TRBV11-2 and J usage is TRBJ2-3; unclear D gene. The clonotype comes from a man aged 50 to 60 in good health and CMV-seropositive. CDR3: CASSMSSTRTDTQYF. CDR3 sequence (DNA): TGTGCCAGCAGCATGAGTTCCACCCGCACAGATACGCAGTATTTT. The entire variable domain, with the rest obtained from reference TRBV11-2 and TRBJ2-3, is as follows: EAGVAQSPRYKIIEKRQSVAFWCNPISGHATLYWYQQILGQGPKLLIQFQNNGVVDDSQLPKDRFSAERLKGVDSTLKIQPAKLEDSAVYLCASSMSSTRTDTQYFGPGTRLTVL.